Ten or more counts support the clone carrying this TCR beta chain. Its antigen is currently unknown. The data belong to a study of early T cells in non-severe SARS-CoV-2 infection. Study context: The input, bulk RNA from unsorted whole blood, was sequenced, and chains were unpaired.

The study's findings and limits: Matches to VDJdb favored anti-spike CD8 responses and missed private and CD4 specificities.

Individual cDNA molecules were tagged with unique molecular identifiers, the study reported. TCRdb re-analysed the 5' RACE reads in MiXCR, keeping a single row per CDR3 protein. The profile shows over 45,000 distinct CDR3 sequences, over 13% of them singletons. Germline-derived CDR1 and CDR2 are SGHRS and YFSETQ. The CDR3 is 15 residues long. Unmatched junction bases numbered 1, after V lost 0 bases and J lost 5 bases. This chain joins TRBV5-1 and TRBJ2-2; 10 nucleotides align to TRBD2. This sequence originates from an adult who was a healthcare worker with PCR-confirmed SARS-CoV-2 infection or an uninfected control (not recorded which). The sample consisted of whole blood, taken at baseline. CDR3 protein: CASSLASGSTGELFF. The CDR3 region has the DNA TGCGCCAGCAGCTTGGCTAGCGGGAGTACCGGGGAGCTGTTTTTT.